This T cell receptor beta chain was documented in a study of blood T cell repertoires in COVID-19 (dated by TCRdb to 2018 to 2020). Notes on the research overall: Samples from collaborators originated in the United States, Italy and Spain and spanned both the acute and convalescent phases of COVID-19. The material from the prospective study consisted of cDNA or gDNA derived from T cells, B-cell-depleted T cells, or PBMCs. Deeply sampled blood TCRbeta repertoires from subjects exposed to, actively infected with, or recovered from COVID-19 were included in the dataset. Sample metadata almost always included a de-identified subject ID, COVID-19 status, age in years and sex. The samples were drawn from two sources: the first 160 participants of the ongoing ImmuneRACE study, and about 1,300 subjects contributed by 6 global collaborators. The repertoires were made available in a free public database intended to serve as a resource for research on the immune response to SARS-CoV-2. Where available, HLA class I and class II types were obtained from metadata supplied by the sample provider rather than from assay-based typing.

What the study reported, not specific to this receptor: Clinical and demographic metadata were provided uncurated, with the amount varying by source and participant.

A note on this clone: Its antigen is unknown. Base qualities were left out, and no much larger clone turns up one base away.

From the cysteine up to the phenylalanine, the CDR3 has a length of 15 residues. Only CDR3 DNA is held: 45 bases, read in frame from base 1. The trim is 2 bases for V and 1 base for J, with a gap of 14 bases between the germline ends. According to the germline V gene (reference sequence), CDR1 reads GTSNPN and CDR2 reads SVGIG. TCRbeta CDR3 regions were amplified from genomic DNA using the immunoSEQ Assay, a bias-controlled multiplex PCR. The authors' pipeline ran thus. Within the assay, amplification of reference gene primers was used to estimate how many nucleated cells each sample contained. Sequence reads were collapsed and filtered to measure the absolute abundance of every unique TCRbeta CDR3 rearrangement. Productive Simpson clonality was computed per sample as the square root of Simpson's diversity index over productive rearrangements. TCRdb took this table from immuneACCESS and kept in-frame rearrangements with V and J called. Such tables lack part of the clones; where checked against another copy, unresolved V genes explain under half of the gap, and the rest is unexplained. The DNA was the basis for D and trimming; V, J and clone size are from that table. This sample lists fewer than 350,000 clones; 75% to 90% were detected once. Of the sample, more than 2% is held by the ten largest clones.

Participants in the prospective study were aged roughly 18 to 100 years, lived in about two dozen United States geographic areas, and enrolled through a virtual design. In the prospective study, cohorts were assigned on the basis of participant-reported clinical history obtained from a screening survey and a study questionnaire. ImmuneRACE Cohort 3 recovered participants were defined by two consecutive negative NP/OP PCR tests, healthcare professional clearance, or symptom resolution. In the prospective study, whole blood, serum and a nasopharyngeal or oropharyngeal swab were collected from each participant by mobile phlebotomists. Over a roughly 2-month period, participants in the prospective study had the option of providing additional blood draws and questionnaires. Prospective study blood samples were shipped either frozen or at room temperature before DNA extraction.

The sequence was collected from a man aged 25 to 40 who had recovered from COVID-19. This sequence uses TRBV30 and TRBJ1-1, with the D segment identity uncertain. The sample comprised PBMCs or T cells enriched from blood (not recorded which). CDR3 loop: CAWSFGLGRNTEAFF. The DNA is TGTGCCTGGAGTTTCGGTTTGGGCCGGAACACTGAAGCTTTCTTT. Beyond the CDR3, the reference TRBV30 and TRBJ1-1 genes provide the residues; the full variable domain reads: SQTIHQWPATLVQPVGSPLSLECTVEGTSNPNLYWYRQAAGRGLQLLFYSVGIGQISSEVPQNLSASRPQDRQFILSSKKLLLSDSGFYLCAWSFGLGRNTEAFFGQGTRLTVV.